The rows below give T cell receptor beta chains drawn from one sample of a study of identifying expanded T cells in peripheral blood. Using immunoSEQ multiplex PCR, the repertoire was profiled, and TCRdb retains in-frame clones only, with some absent. The data hold around 85,000 clones, with roughly 91% observed a single time. Sequencing input: blood. These receptor sequences come from a person between 18 and 69 years old in good health. The CDR3 runs from the conserved cysteine through the conserved F or W. The order of the fields is V gene, J gene, D gene, clone size, CDR3 protein, CDR3 DNA. The D gene is left open where the match is weak. Some rows mark clone size as missing; the rest say once, few, many or name a class of expanded clone.

V gene: TRBV6-6; J gene: TRBJ2-7; D gene: -; clone size: -; CDR3 protein: CASRRALSYEQYF; CDR3 DNA: TGTGCCAGCAGGAGGGCCCTATCCTACGAGCAGTACTTC
V gene: TRBV5-6; J gene: TRBJ1-6; D gene: -; clone size: -; CDR3 protein: CASAWGDAYNSPLHF; CDR3 DNA: TGTGCCAGCGCCTGGGGGGACGCATATAATTCACCCCTCCACTTT
V gene: TRBV2; J gene: TRBJ2-1; D gene: -; clone size: once; CDR3 protein: CASKGYDFGEQFF; CDR3 DNA: TGTGCCAGCAAGGGGTACGATTTCGGTGAGCAGTTCTTC
V gene: TRBV7-9; J gene: TRBJ2-3; D gene: -; clone size: -; CDR3 protein: CASSLARGADTQYF; CDR3 DNA: TGTGCCAGCAGCTTAGCCAGGGGGGCAGATACGCAGTATTTT
V gene: TRBV7-6; J gene: TRBJ2-5; D gene: -; clone size: -; CDR3 protein: CASSGTAQETQYF; CDR3 DNA: TGTGCCAGCAGCGGGACGGCCCAAGAGACCCAGTACTTC
V gene: TRBV29-1; J gene: TRBJ2-5; D gene: -; clone size: -; CDR3 protein: CSVYLRDQETQYF; CDR3 DNA: TGCAGCGTTTACCTCCGGGACCAAGAGACCCAGTACTTC
V gene: TRBV5-4; J gene: TRBJ2-7; D gene: TRBD1; clone size: -; CDR3 protein: CASSSRTGNNEQYF; CDR3 DNA: TGTGCCAGCAGCTCGAGGACAGGGAACAACGAGCAGTACTTC
V gene: TRBV13; J gene: TRBJ2-7; D gene: -; clone size: -; CDR3 protein: CASSLMDAGHEQYF; CDR3 DNA: TGTGCCAGCAGCTTAATGGATGCAGGGCACGAGCAGTACTTC
V gene: TRBV7-2; J gene: TRBJ2-7; D gene: TRBD1; clone size: -; CDR3 protein: CASSKDRMSYEQYF; CDR3 DNA: TGTGCCAGCAGCAAGGACAGGATGTCCTACGAGCAGTACTTC
V gene: TRBV18; J gene: TRBJ1-2; D gene: -; clone size: -; CDR3 protein: CASSPAAGNGYTF; CDR3 DNA: TGTGCCAGCTCACCCGCGGCAGGGAATGGCTACACCTTC
V gene: TRBV7-2; J gene: TRBJ2-2; D gene: -; clone size: -; CDR3 protein: CASSFLAASNTGELFF; CDR3 DNA: TGTGCCAGCAGCTTCCTGGCGGCCAGTAACACCGGGGAGCTGTTTTTT
V gene: TRBV7-2; J gene: TRBJ2-7; D gene: TRBD1; clone size: -; CDR3 protein: CASSFGQGALEQYF; CDR3 DNA: TGTGCCAGCAGCTTCGGGCAGGGGGCGTTAGAGCAGTACTTC
V gene: TRBV5-1; J gene: TRBJ2-5; D gene: -; clone size: -; CDR3 protein: CASSTGPTEETQYF; CDR3 DNA: TGCGCCAGCAGCACAGGGCCAACCGAAGAGACCCAGTACTTC
V gene: TRBV5-5; J gene: TRBJ1-2; D gene: -; clone size: -; CDR3 protein: CASSPEAGTNYGYTF; CDR3 DNA: TGTGCCAGCAGCCCTGAGGCAGGGACTAACTATGGCTACACCTTC
V gene: TRBV10-3; J gene: TRBJ2-2; D gene: -; clone size: -; CDR3 protein: CAISDGPGELFF; CDR3 DNA: TGTGCCATCAGTGATGGACCCGGGGAGCTGTTTTTT
V gene: TRBV6-6; J gene: TRBJ2-7; D gene: -; clone size: few; CDR3 protein: CASSYTYEQYF; CDR3 DNA: TGTGCCAGCAGTTACACCTACGAGCAGTACTTC
V gene: TRBV10-3; J gene: TRBJ1-6; D gene: -; clone size: -; CDR3 protein: CAVGSSYNSPLHF; CDR3 DNA: TGTGCCGTCGGGAGCTCCTATAATTCACCCCTCCACTTT
V gene: TRBV7-2; J gene: TRBJ2-7; D gene: -; clone size: few; CDR3 protein: CASSSIYEQYF; CDR3 DNA: TGTGCCAGCAGCTCGATCTACGAGCAGTACTTC
V gene: TRBV7-6; J gene: TRBJ1-3; D gene: TRBD1; clone size: -; CDR3 protein: CASSSSGTGSLHLGSGNTIYF; CDR3 DNA: TGTGCCAGCAGCTCATCAGGGACAGGTTCTCTTCACCTGGGTTCTGGAAACACCATATATTTT
V gene: TRBV7-9; J gene: TRBJ2-3; D gene: -; clone size: -; CDR3 protein: CASSPGPDTQYF; CDR3 DNA: TGTGCCAGCAGCCCGGGGCCGGATACGCAGTATTTT
V gene: TRBV10-3; J gene: TRBJ1-2; D gene: TRBD1; clone size: -; CDR3 protein: CAISDPTRDSAFGYTF; CDR3 DNA: TGTGCCATCAGTGACCCCACCCGGGACAGTGCTTTTGGCTACACCTTC
V gene: TRBV6-5; J gene: TRBJ1-5; D gene: -; clone size: -; CDR3 protein: CASSYSGGNQPQHF; CDR3 DNA: TGTGCCAGCAGTTACTCAGGAGGCAATCAGCCCCAGCATTTT
V gene: TRBV5-4; J gene: TRBJ2-7; D gene: -; clone size: -; CDR3 protein: CASSSGDWNEQYF; CDR3 DNA: TGTGCCAGCAGCTCAGGTGACTGGAACGAGCAGTACTTC
V gene: TRBV19; J gene: TRBJ2-1; D gene: TRBD1; clone size: -; CDR3 protein: CASSGGQGARSEQFF; CDR3 DNA: TGTGCCAGTAGTGGGGGACAGGGGGCGCGGAGTGAGCAGTTCTTC
V gene: TRBV5-4; J gene: TRBJ1-1; D gene: -; clone size: -; CDR3 protein: CASSPGQTNTEAFF; CDR3 DNA: TGTGCCAGCAGCCCCGGACAGACGAACACTGAAGCTTTCTTT
V gene: TRBV28; J gene: TRBJ1-2; D gene: -; clone size: -; CDR3 protein: CASTLTRTYGYTF; CDR3 DNA: TGTGCCAGCACTTTGACGCGTACCTATGGCTACACCTTC
V gene: TRBV7-9; J gene: TRBJ2-2; D gene: TRBD2; clone size: -; CDR3 protein: CASSLGSAGSNTGELFF; CDR3 DNA: TGTGCCAGCAGCTTAGGGTCAGCGGGGAGTAACACCGGGGAGCTGTTTTTT
V gene: TRBV27; J gene: TRBJ1-1; D gene: -; clone size: -; CDR3 protein: CASSLRALQENTEAFF; CDR3 DNA: TGTGCCAGCAGTTTAAGGGCATTGCAGGAGAACACTGAAGCTTTCTTT
V gene: TRBV30; J gene: TRBJ1-6; D gene: -; clone size: -; CDR3 protein: CAWSVLPGPLHF; CDR3 DNA: TGTGCCTGGAGTGTACTTCCGGGACCCCTCCACTTT
V gene: TRBV5-4; J gene: TRBJ2-1; D gene: -; clone size: -; CDR3 protein: CASSPRGSWNEQFF; CDR3 DNA: TGTGCCAGCAGCCCTAGGGGGTCATGGAATGAGCAGTTCTTC
V gene: TRBV19; J gene: TRBJ2-6; D gene: -; clone size: -; CDR3 protein: CASSIVWTIGANVLTF; CDR3 DNA: TGTGCCAGTAGTATAGTGTGGACAATAGGGGCCAACGTCCTGACTTTC
V gene: TRBV30; J gene: TRBJ2-3; D gene: TRBD2; clone size: -; CDR3 protein: CAWSVLRGGATTQYF; CDR3 DNA: TGTGCCTGGAGTGTACTGCGCGGGGGGGCCACTACGCAGTATTTT
V gene: TRBV7-6; J gene: TRBJ2-1; D gene: -; clone size: -; CDR3 protein: CASSWGLDNEQFF; CDR3 DNA: TGTGCCAGCAGCTGGGGACTGGACAATGAGCAGTTCTTC
V gene: TRBV7-2; J gene: TRBJ2-7; D gene: -; clone size: -; CDR3 protein: CASSLGRYEQYF; CDR3 DNA: TGTGCCAGCAGCTTAGGCCGATACGAGCAGTACTTC
V gene: TRBV6-6; J gene: TRBJ1-2; D gene: -; clone size: -; CDR3 protein: CASRQMDLNYGYTF; CDR3 DNA: TGTGCCAGCAGGCAGATGGACCTTAACTATGGCTACACCTTC
V gene: TRBV5-1; J gene: TRBJ2-7; D gene: -; clone size: -; CDR3 protein: CASRGPDYEQYF; CDR3 DNA: TGCGCCAGCAGGGGGCCAGACTACGAGCAGTACTTC
V gene: TRBV4-3; J gene: TRBJ2-7; D gene: TRBD1; clone size: -; CDR3 protein: CASSNRDRVEEQYF; CDR3 DNA: TGCGCCAGCAGCAACCGGGACAGGGTGGAAGAGCAGTACTTC
V gene: TRBV14; J gene: TRBJ2-3; D gene: TRBD1; clone size: -; CDR3 protein: CASSPRQGAADTQYF; CDR3 DNA: TGTGCCAGCAGTCCCAGACAGGGGGCCGCAGATACGCAGTATTTT
V gene: TRBV7-2; J gene: TRBJ1-2; D gene: -; clone size: few; CDR3 protein: CASSSAGWGDGYTF; CDR3 DNA: TGTGCCAGCAGCTCAGCCGGATGGGGGGATGGCTACACCTTC
V gene: TRBV5-1; J gene: TRBJ2-3; D gene: TRBD1; clone size: -; CDR3 protein: CASGRGTDLRTDTQYF; CDR3 DNA: TGCGCCAGCGGACGAGGGACAGACCTTCGCACAGATACGCAGTATTTT
V gene: TRBV25-1; J gene: TRBJ1-2; D gene: TRBD1; clone size: -; CDR3 protein: CASGQGDYGYTF; CDR3 DNA: TGTGCCAGCGGACAGGGCGACTATGGCTACACCTTC
V gene: TRBV7-2; J gene: TRBJ2-4; D gene: -; clone size: few; CDR3 protein: CASSRNPSVAKNIQYF; CDR3 DNA: TGTGCCAGCAGCCGGAACCCCAGCGTAGCCAAAAACATTCAGTACTTC